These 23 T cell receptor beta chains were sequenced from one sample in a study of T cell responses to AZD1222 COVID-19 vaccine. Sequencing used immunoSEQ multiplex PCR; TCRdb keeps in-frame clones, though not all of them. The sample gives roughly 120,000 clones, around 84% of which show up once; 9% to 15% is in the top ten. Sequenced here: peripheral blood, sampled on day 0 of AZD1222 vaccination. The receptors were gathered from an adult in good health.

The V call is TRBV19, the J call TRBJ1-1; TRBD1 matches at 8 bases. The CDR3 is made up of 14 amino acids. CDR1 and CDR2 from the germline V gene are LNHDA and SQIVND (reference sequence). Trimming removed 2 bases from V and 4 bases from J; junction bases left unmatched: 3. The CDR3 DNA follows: TGTGCCAGTAGTATACAGGGGGCTATCACTGAAGCTTTCTTT. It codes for CASSIQGAITEAFF.

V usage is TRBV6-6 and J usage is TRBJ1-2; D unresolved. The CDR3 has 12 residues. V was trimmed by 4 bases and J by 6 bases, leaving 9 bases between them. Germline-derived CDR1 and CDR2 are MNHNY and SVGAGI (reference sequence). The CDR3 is CASSWDSDGYTF. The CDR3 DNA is TGTGCCAGCAGTTGGGATTCCGATGGCTACACCTTC.

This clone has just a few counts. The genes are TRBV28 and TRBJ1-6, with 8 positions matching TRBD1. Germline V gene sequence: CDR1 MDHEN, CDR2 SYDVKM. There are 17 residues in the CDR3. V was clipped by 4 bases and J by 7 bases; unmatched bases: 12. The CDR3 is CASSSTTGEGENSPLHF. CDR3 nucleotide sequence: TGTGCCAGCAGTTCAACGACAGGGGAGGGTGAGAATTCACCCCTCCACTTT.

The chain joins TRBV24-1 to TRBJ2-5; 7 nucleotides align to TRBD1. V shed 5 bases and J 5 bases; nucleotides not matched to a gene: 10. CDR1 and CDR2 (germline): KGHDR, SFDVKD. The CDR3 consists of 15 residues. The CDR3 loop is CATSVSTGVFETQYF. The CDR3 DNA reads TGTGCCACCAGTGTAAGTACAGGGGTTTTCGAGACCCAGTACTTC.

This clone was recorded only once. The CDR3 protein is CASSSGQGAEAFF. CDR3 nucleotide sequence: TGTGCCAGCAGTTCGGGGCAGGGGGCTGAAGCTTTCTTT. The chain uses TRBV6-6 and TRBJ1-1; 7 bases map to TRBD1. CDR3 length: 13 amino acids. Germline V gene lookup returns CDR1 MNHNY and CDR2 SVGAGI (reference sequence). V dropped 4 bases and J dropped 6; count of bases not matched to a gene: 5.

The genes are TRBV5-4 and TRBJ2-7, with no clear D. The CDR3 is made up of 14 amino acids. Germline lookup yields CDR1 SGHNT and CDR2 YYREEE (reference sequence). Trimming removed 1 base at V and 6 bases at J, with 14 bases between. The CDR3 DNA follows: TGTGCCAGCAGCTTGCTGGCAAAGCCCCGCGAGCAGTACTTC. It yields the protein CASSLLAKPREQYF. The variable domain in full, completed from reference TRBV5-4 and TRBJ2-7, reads ETGVTQSPTHLIKTRGQQVTLRCSSQSGHNTVSWYQQALGQGPQFIFQYYREEENGRGNFPPRFSGLQFPNYSSELNVNALELDDSALYLCASSLLAKPREQYFGPGTRLTVT.

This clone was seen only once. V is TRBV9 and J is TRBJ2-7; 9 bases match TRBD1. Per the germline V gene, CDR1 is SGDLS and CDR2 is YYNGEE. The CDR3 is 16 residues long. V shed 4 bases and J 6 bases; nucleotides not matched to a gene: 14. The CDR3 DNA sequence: TGTGCCAGCAGCACCCACGGGGACAGGGCTTTTCTCGAGCAGTACTTC. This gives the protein CASSTHGDRAFLEQYF.

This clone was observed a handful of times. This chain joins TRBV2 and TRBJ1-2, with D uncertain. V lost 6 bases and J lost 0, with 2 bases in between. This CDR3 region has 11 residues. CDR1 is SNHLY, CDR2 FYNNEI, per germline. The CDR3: CASSPNYGYTF. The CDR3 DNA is TGTGCCAGCAGCCCTAACTATGGCTACACCTTC.

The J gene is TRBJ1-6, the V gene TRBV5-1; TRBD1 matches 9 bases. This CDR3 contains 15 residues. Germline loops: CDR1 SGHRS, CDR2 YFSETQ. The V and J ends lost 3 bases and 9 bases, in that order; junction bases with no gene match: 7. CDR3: CASSSGTGRTSPLHF. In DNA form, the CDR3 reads TGCGCCAGCAGCTCCGGGACAGGGCGAACTTCACCCCTCCACTTT.

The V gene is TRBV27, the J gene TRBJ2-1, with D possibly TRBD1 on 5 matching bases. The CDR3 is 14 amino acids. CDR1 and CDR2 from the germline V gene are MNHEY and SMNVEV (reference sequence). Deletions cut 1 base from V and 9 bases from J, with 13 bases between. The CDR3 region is CASSLWGRAFEQFF. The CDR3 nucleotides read TGTGCCAGCAGTTTATGGGGCAGGGCTTTTGAGCAGTTCTTC.

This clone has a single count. CDR3 DNA sequence: TGTGCCAGCAGCTTGCATGAGCAGTTCTTC. Translated, it gives CASSLHEQFF. The V call is TRBV7-9, the J call TRBJ2-1, with D unresolved. The CDR3 runs 10 residues. CDR1 SEHNR and CDR2 FQNEAQ come from the germline V gene (reference sequence). V was cut by 3 bases and J by 8 bases, with 2 bases left in between.

CDR3 coding DNA: TGTGCCAGCAGCTTGTTTGGGGTGCGGGAAAAACTGTTTTTT. Amino acids: CASSLFGVREKLFF. The V call is TRBV5-4, the J call TRBJ1-4; D is uncertain. The V end was cut by 1 base, the J end by 8 bases, with 12 bases between. Germline V gene sequence: CDR1 SGHNT, CDR2 YYREEE (reference sequence). The CDR3 is made up of 14 amino acids.

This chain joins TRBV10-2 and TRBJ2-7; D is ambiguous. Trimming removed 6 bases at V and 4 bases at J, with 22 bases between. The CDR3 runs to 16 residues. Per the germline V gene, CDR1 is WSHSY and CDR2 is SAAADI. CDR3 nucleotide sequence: TGCGCCAGCAGCGGAAAACAGTCGGAACCCCTGTACGAGCAGTACTTC. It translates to CASSGKQSEPLYEQYF.

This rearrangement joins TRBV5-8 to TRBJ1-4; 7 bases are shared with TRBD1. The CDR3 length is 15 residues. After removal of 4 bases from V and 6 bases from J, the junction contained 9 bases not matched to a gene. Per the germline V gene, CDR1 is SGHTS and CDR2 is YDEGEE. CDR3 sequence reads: CASSRGQGDDEKLFF. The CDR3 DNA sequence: TGTGCCAGCAGCCGTGGTCAGGGGGACGATGAAAAACTGTTTTTT.

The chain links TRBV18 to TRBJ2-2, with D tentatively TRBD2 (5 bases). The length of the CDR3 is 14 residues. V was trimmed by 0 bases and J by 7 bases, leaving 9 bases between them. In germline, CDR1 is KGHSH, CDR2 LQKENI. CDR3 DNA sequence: TGTGCCAGCTCACCACCGGGAGACGTCGGGGAGCTGTTTTTT. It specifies CASSPPGDVGELFF.

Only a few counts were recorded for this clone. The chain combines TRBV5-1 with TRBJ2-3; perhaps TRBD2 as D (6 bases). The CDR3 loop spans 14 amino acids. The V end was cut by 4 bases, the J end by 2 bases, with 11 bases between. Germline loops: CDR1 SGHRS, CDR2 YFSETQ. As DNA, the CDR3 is TGCGCCAGCAGCGGGGGGACCGTCACAGATACGCAGTATTTT. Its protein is CASSGGTVTDTQYF.

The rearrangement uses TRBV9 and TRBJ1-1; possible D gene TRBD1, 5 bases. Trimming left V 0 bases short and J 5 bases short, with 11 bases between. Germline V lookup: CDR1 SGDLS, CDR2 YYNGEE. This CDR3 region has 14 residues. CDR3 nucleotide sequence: TGTGCCAGCAGCGTAGCTGGGGGTTTTACTGAAGCTTTCTTT. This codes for CASSVAGGFTEAFF.

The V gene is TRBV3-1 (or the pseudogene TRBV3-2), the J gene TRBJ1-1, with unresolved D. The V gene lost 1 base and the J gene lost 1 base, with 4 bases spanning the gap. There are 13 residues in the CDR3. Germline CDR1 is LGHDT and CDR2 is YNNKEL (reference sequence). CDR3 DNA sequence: TGTGCCAGCAGCCAAGCGGGGAACACTGAAGCTTTCTTT. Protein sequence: CASSQAGNTEAFF.

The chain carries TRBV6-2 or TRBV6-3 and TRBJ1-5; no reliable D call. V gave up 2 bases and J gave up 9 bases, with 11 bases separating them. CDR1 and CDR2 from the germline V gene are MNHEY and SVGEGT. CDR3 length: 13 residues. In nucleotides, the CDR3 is TGTGCCAGCAGTTACGCGAACCATCGGCCCCAGCATTTT. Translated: CASSYANHRPQHF.

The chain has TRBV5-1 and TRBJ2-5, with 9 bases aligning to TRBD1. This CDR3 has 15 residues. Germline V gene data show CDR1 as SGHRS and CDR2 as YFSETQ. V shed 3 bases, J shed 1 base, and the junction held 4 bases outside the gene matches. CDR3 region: CASSYSTGGQETQYF. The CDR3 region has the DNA TGCGCCAGCAGCTATTCGACAGGGGGCCAAGAGACCCAGTACTTC.

CDR3 sequence (DNA): TGTGCCAGCAGCCGAAAAGAGACCCAGTACTTC. Translation: CASSRKETQYF. This chain links TRBV7-9 with TRBJ2-5; D gene unclear. This CDR3 is built from 11 residues. In germline, CDR1 is SEHNR, CDR2 FQNEAQ (reference sequence). Trimming removed 5 bases at V and 3 bases at J, with 4 bases between. Full variable domain (rest looked up from reference TRBV7-9 and TRBJ2-5): DTGVSQNPRHKITKRGQNVTFRCDPISEHNRLYWYRQTLGQGPEFLTYFQNEAQLEKSRLLSDRFSAERPKGSFSTLEIQRTEQGDSAMYLCASSRKETQYFGPGTRLLVL.

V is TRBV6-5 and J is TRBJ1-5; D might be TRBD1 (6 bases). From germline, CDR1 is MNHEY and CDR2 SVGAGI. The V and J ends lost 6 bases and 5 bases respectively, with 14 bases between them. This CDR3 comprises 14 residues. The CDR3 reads CASRPGQIHQPQHF. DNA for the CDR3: TGTGCCAGCAGACCCGGACAGATTCATCAGCCCCAGCATTTT.

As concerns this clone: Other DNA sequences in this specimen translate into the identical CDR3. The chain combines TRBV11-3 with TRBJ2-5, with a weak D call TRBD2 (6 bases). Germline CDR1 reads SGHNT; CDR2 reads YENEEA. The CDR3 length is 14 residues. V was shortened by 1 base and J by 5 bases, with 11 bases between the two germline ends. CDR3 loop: CASSLGSGGETQYF. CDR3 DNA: TGTGCCAGCAGCTTAGGTAGCGGAGGCGAGACCCAGTACTTC.